This record looks at one TCR beta chain sequence and its context. In the PCR, 60 Vbeta and 13 Jbeta primers were used. Generated by immunoSEQ multiplex PCR, the TCRdb table keeps only in-frame clones and is missing some. The sample includes 150,000 to 200,000 clones, roughly 80% of them seen just once. The sample belongs to a study of cytomegalovirus exposure and HLA in healthy donors. Losses at the gene ends were 5 bases for V and 5 bases for J; bases not matched to a gene: 3. Germline assignment: CDR1 SGHAT and CDR2 FQDESV (reference sequence). This CDR3 is 15 amino acids long. The TCR was taken from a woman aged 25 to 45 in good health and CMV-seropositive. The sequenced sample was PBMCs. V is TRBV11-1 and J is TRBJ2-5, with 15 nucleotides matching TRBD2. The CDR3 DNA is TGTGCCAGCAGCGGACTAGCGGGGGGGCCGGAGACCCAGTACTTC. Encoded protein: CASSGLAGGPETQYF. Full variable domain (outside the CDR3, taken from reference TRBV11-1 and TRBJ2-5): EAEVAQSPRYKITEKSQAVAFWCDPISGHATLYWYRQILGQGPELLVQFQDESVVDDSQLPKDRFSAERLKGVDSTLKIQPAELGDSAMYLCASSGLAGGPETQYFGPGTRLLVL.